This T cell receptor beta chain was recovered during a study of a mutant IDH1 vaccine in newly diagnosed glioma. The data were produced by immunoSEQ multiplex PCR, yet TCRdb's version contains in-frame clones alone and is incomplete. The top ten clones hold 20% to 25% of a sample with 32,000 or so clones, around 83% of them seen once. CDR1 is ENHRY, CDR2 SYGVKD, per germline. There are 13 residues in the CDR3. V lost 5 bases and J 5 bases, leaving 10 bases between the germline ends. Indicated time point: week 5, during vaccination. Topical imiquimod was applied with each vaccine dose, which held 300 ug of mutant IDH1 20-mer peptide. This clone was picked up one time. Its antigen remains unknown.

This specimen was PBMCs, taken from a glioma patient whose treatment included an IDH1 peptide vaccine. The receptor's source is a man aged 30-40 years with glioma. This chain links TRBV10-3 with TRBJ2-1; D remains unclear. The CDR3 is CAISSVFDNEQFF. CDR3 nucleotides: TGTGCCATCAGTAGCGTCTTCGACAATGAGCAGTTCTTC.